Listed here are 2 T cell receptor beta chains from one sample, sequenced in a study of shared clonotypes between healthy human individuals. Repertoires were generated with immunoSEQ multiplex PCR, while TCRdb's copy carries only in-frame clones and drops some. Of about 2,500,000 clones listed, just over 90% were seen once; the top ten hold over 0.12%. The sample consisted of naive CD4+ T cells sorted from blood. Stated subset: CD45RA+ positively selected. The receptor source for this set is a man between 18 and 29 years old in good health.

The chain combines TRBV10-2 with TRBJ1-1; D gene uncertain. The CDR3 consists of 13 residues. The germline gives CDR1 WSHSY, CDR2 SAAADI. Between the trimmed V and J ends, which lost 5 bases and 0 bases, there was a span of 7 bases. The CDR3 coding sequence is TGCGCCAGCAGTCGTGGAGTGAACACTGAAGCTTTCTTT. Translating it yields CASSRGVNTEAFF.

The V gene is TRBV27, the J gene TRBJ2-7; 10 positions agree with TRBD2. Germline V gene data show CDR1 as MNHEY and CDR2 as SMNVEV (reference sequence). The length of the CDR3 is 16 residues. V shed 1 base, J shed 1 base, and the junction held 4 bases outside the gene matches. Written as DNA, the CDR3 is TGTGCCAGCAGTTTATTATCTAGCGGGAGATCCTACGAGCAGTACTTC. It specifies CASSLLSSGRSYEQYF.